These 29 T cell receptor beta chains came from one sample sequenced in a study of radiotherapy plus CTLA-4 blockade in lung cancer. Measured with immunoSEQ multiplex PCR; TCRdb has only the in-frame clones, and not every one. The sample has about 77,000 clones, 70% to 85% seen once. Here the sequenced sample was peripheral blood, taken from a patient treated with radiotherapy plus ipilimumab. These receptors originate from a human donor with non-small cell lung cancer whose response to radiotherapy plus ipilimumab could not be evaluated.

In the case of this clone: Compared with germline, one end of the junction differs, possibly owing to a read error. The chain recombines TRBV11-2 with TRBJ2-7; the match to TRBD1 covers 9 bases. The CDR3 covers 15 residues. Germline values: CDR1 SGHAT, CDR2 FQNNGV. DNA for the CDR3: TGTGCCAGCAGCTCTCGGGACAGGGAAAAAAGCCTCGGGGACTTC. Translation: CASSSRDREKSLGDF.

The chain combines TRBV19 with TRBJ1-2, with D possibly being TRBD1 (5 bases). The CDR3 spans 14 residues. The germline V gene encodes CDR1 LNHDA and CDR2 SQIVND (reference sequence). V dropped 3 bases and J dropped 6 bases, with 14 bases sitting between them. CDR3 residues: CASSIGAGKNGYTF. In DNA, the CDR3 is TGTGCCAGTAGTATTGGGGCGGGGAAGAATGGCTACACCTTC.

This rearrangement joins TRBV7-3 to TRBJ2-4; TRBD2 matches at 11 bases. The J segment lost 0 bases and the V segment lost 5 bases, leaving 3 bases of the junction unmatched. This CDR3 region has 16 residues. Germline values: CDR1 SGHTA, CDR2 FQGTGA. The CDR3 DNA reads TGTGCCAGCAGCCCTGGACTAGCGGGAGCCAAAAACATTCAGTACTTC. It yields the protein CASSPGLAGAKNIQYF.

This chain uses TRBV27 with TRBJ1-2; no clear D gene. V was shortened by 4 bases and J by 8 bases, with 11 bases between the two germline ends. Germline V gene data show CDR1 as MNHEY and CDR2 as SMNVEV (reference sequence). The CDR3 consists of 12 residues. CDR3 in DNA: TGTGCCAGCAGTTCGCGGGCCCAGGGCTACACCTTC. Its protein is CASSSRAQGYTF.

The V and J genes are TRBV10-3 and TRBJ1-2, with 8 bases that match TRBD1. The CDR3 is made up of 15 amino acids. Losses at the gene ends were 3 bases for V and 8 bases for J; bases not matched to a gene: 11. Germline loops: CDR1 ENHRY, CDR2 SYGVKD. Written as DNA, the CDR3 is TGTGCCATCAGTGAATTTGGACAGGGCCCGGGGGGCTACACCTTC. Translating gives CAISEFGQGPGGYTF.

The rearrangement links TRBV9 to TRBJ1-1; D unclear. V shed 7 bases and J shed 2 bases, with 9 bases lying between them. Germline V lookup: CDR1 SGDLS, CDR2 YYNGEE. This CDR3 has 12 amino acids. Here the CDR3 reads CASSRGNTEAFF. CDR3 in DNA: TGTGCCAGCTCACGGGGTAACACTGAAGCTTTCTTT.

The genes are TRBV4-1 and TRBJ1-1; D might be TRBD1 (5 bases). The CDR3 runs to 12 residues. Germline V lookup: CDR1 MGHRA, CDR2 YSYEKL. The V end was cut by 4 bases, the J end by 4 bases, with 7 bases between. The CDR3 DNA is TGCGCCAGCAGCCGGGGGGGCACTGAAGCTTTCTTT. Translated: CASSRGGTEAFF.

This clone was recorded a few times. This chain uses TRBV2 with TRBJ2-3, with TRBD1 matching over 9 bases. The CDR3 loop spans 14 amino acids. Germline assignment: CDR1 SNHLY and CDR2 FYNNEI. Trimming at V came to 3 bases and at J to 3 bases, leaving 1 base not matched to a gene. CDR3 DNA sequence: TGTGCCAGCAGTGAGGGACAGGGTACAGATACGCAGTATTTT. Protein product: CASSEGQGTDTQYF.

Many counts were recorded for this clone. The V call is TRBV28, the J call TRBJ1-4, with 7 nucleotides matching TRBD1. Germline CDR1 and CDR2: MDHEN and SYDVKM. The CDR3 covers 16 residues. Unmatched junction bases numbered 15, after V lost 6 bases and J lost 8 bases. The CDR3 region is CASRRQGSWGGEKLFF. CDR3 DNA sequence: TGTGCCAGCAGGAGACAGGGATCATGGGGAGGCGAAAAACTGTTTTTT. The full variable domain, with the rest looked up from reference TRBV28 and TRBJ1-4, is DVKVTQSSRYLVKRTGEKVFLECVQDMDHENMFWYRQDPGLGLRLIYFSYDVKMKEKGDIPEGYSVSREKKERFSLILESASTNQTSMYLCASRRQGSWGGEKLFFGSGTQLSVL.

This clone was observed once. The chain recombines TRBV9 with TRBJ1-1, with no clear D. CDR1 is SGDLS and CDR2 is YYNGEE in the germline V gene. The CDR3 sequence is 14 residues long. V dropped 0 bases and J dropped 4 bases, with 10 bases sitting between them. The CDR3 DNA follows: TGTGCCAGCAGCGTAGTTACCGGTGGCACTGAAGCTTTCTTT. Encoded protein: CASSVVTGGTEAFF.

In this sample, this clone turned up a few times. V and J are TRBV5-4 and TRBJ2-7; D is possibly TRBD1 (5 bases). From germline, CDR1 is SGHNT and CDR2 YYREEE (reference sequence). The CDR3 is 15 amino acids. V was shortened by 0 bases and J by 1 base, with 11 bases between the two germline ends. The CDR3, as DNA: TGTGCCAGCAGCTTGGGCAGGGATGGATCCTACGAGCAGTACTTC. It specifies CASSLGRDGSYEQYF.

The V and J genes are TRBV2 and TRBJ2-1; 11 positions agree with TRBD2. The CDR3 loop spans 19 amino acids. Trimming cost V 2 bases and J 7 bases; bases outside gene matches: 16. The V gene's germline CDR1 is SNHLY and CDR2 FYNNEI. The CDR3 spells CASSELVLYRASGRNEQFF. The CDR3 bases are TGTGCCAGCAGTGAATTGGTCCTATATCGGGCTAGCGGGAGGAATGAGCAGTTCTTC.

This sequence joins TRBV27 and TRBJ1-2; TRBD1 aligns across 7 bases. Germline-derived CDR1 and CDR2 are MNHEY and SMNVEV (reference sequence). With 6 bases clipped from V and 3 bases from J, the junction kept 10 bases outside the gene matches. This CDR3 is built from 15 residues. The CDR3 nucleotides are TGTGCCAGCAGGCCCTTTAACAGGGGAGACTATGGCTACACCTTC. Translated: CASRPFNRGDYGYTF.

V usage is TRBV7-6 and J usage is TRBJ2-5, with 8 positions matching TRBD1. The CDR3 runs to 14 residues. V lost 4 bases, J lost 3 bases, and 4 bases stayed unmatched. Looked up from germline, CDR1 is SGHVS and CDR2 is FNYEAQ. CDR3 sequence: CASSSKTGEETQYF. CDR3 coding DNA: TGTGCCAGCAGCTCAAAGACAGGGGAAGAGACCCAGTACTTC.

The V gene is TRBV9, the J gene TRBJ2-3; D is unresolved. CDR1 and CDR2 from the germline V gene are SGDLS and YYNGEE. Trimming left V 0 bases short and J 4 bases short, with 9 bases between. CDR3 length: 14 amino acids. CDR3 sequence reads: CASSVEESADTQYF. CDR3 DNA: TGTGCCAGCAGCGTAGAGGAGTCTGCAGATACGCAGTATTTT.

This CDR3 is CASSLSELRGAGQYF. The CDR3 DNA reads as TGTGCCAGCAGTTTATCGGAATTGCGGGGGGCGGGGCAGTATTTT. The chain recombines TRBV28 with TRBJ2-3, with 8 nucleotides matching TRBD2. This CDR3 has 15 residues. J gave up 11 bases and V 1 base, and 11 bases lay outside the gene matches. CDR1 is MDHEN, CDR2 SYDVKM, per germline. Full variable domain (missing parts from reference TRBV28 and TRBJ2-3): DVKVTQSSRYLVKRTGEKVFLECVQDMDHENMFWYRQDPGLGLRLIYFSYDVKMKEKGDIPEGYSVSREKKERFSLILESASTNQTSMYLCASSLSELRGAGQYFGPGTRLTVL.

The J gene is TRBJ2-7, the V gene TRBV25-1, with D possibly matching TRBD2 (6 bases). Trimming took 7 bases from V and 2 from J, leaving 18 bases between them. CDR1 and CDR2 (germline): MGHDK, SYGVNS. This CDR3 has 15 amino acids. CDR3 sequence (DNA): TGTGCCAGCACCCCTTGGGAGGCAGGAACCTACGAGCAGTACTTC. Its translation is CASTPWEAGTYEQYF.

This chain links TRBV6-4 with TRBJ2-3; 10 nucleotides line up with TRBD1. The CDR3 loop spans 15 amino acids. The germline V gene has CDR1 MRHNA and CDR2 SNTAGT. V was pared by 0 bases and J by 4 bases, with 1 base of the junction left unmatched. The CDR3: CASSDSTGGADTQYF. The CDR3 bases are TGTGCCAGCAGTGACTCGACAGGGGGCGCAGATACGCAGTATTTT.

The CDR3, as DNA: TGTGCCAGCAGCCCGAGGACAGGAGGCGACGAGACCCAGTACTTC. It encodes CASSPRTGGDETQYF. The V and J genes are TRBV11-3 and TRBJ2-5, with 7 bases that match TRBD1. This CDR3 is built from 15 residues. CDR1 and CDR2 (germline): SGHNT, YENEEA. V dropped 5 bases and J dropped 5; count of bases not matched to a gene: 11.

The rearrangement uses TRBV9 and TRBJ2-5, with TRBD2 identical over 7 bases. The trim removed 3 bases at V and 4 bases at J, leaving 6 bases unmatched. Germline CDR1 reads SGDLS; CDR2 reads YYNGEE. CDR3 length equals 14 residues. This CDR3 reads CASSASPGGETQYF. DNA of the CDR3: TGTGCCAGCAGCGCCTCCCCGGGGGGAGAGACCCAGTACTTC. Looking up the rest from reference TRBV9 and TRBJ2-5 gives the full variable domain: DSGVTQTPKHLITATGQRVTLRCSPRSGDLSVYWYQQSLDQGLQFLIQYYNGEERAKGNILERFSAQQFPDLHSELNLSSLELGDSALYFCASSASPGGETQYFGPGTRLLVL.

V and J are TRBV10-1 and TRBJ2-1; D might be TRBD2 (5 bases). The CDR3 runs to 18 residues. Germline values: CDR1 WNHNN, CDR2 SYGVQD (reference sequence). V lost 0 bases and J lost 0, with 15 bases in between. The CDR3 region is CASSESLGLLNSYNEQFF. The DNA of the CDR3 is TGCGCCAGCAGTGAGTCCCTAGGACTGCTAAACTCCTACAATGAGCAGTTCTTC.

V is TRBV2 and J is TRBJ1-3, with D perhaps TRBD1 (6 bases). Per germline, CDR1 SNHLY and CDR2 FYNNEI. Trimming left V 6 bases short and J 4 bases short, with 16 bases between. The CDR3 is 15 amino acids. CDR3 region: CASRGPGARGNTIYF. The CDR3 coding sequence is TGTGCCAGCAGGGGACCAGGGGCGCGCGGAAACACCATATATTTT.

The chain recombines TRBV28 with TRBJ2-7, with a possible D match to TRBD1 (5 bases). Looked up from germline, CDR1 is MDHEN and CDR2 is SYDVKM. This CDR3 has 13 residues. The V end was cut by 4 bases, the J end by 1 base, with 8 bases between. Written as DNA, the CDR3 is TGTGCCAGCAGTTCCCCAGGGTCCTACGAGCAGTACTTC. This encodes CASSSPGSYEQYF. The variable domain in full, with the rest retrieved from reference TRBV28 and TRBJ2-7, is DVKVTQSSRYLVKRTGEKVFLECVQDMDHENMFWYRQDPGLGLRLIYFSYDVKMKEKGDIPEGYSVSREKKERFSLILESASTNQTSMYLCASSSPGSYEQYFGPGTRLTVT.

The chain couples TRBV2 to TRBJ2-1; 10 bases line up with TRBD2. Germline-derived CDR1 and CDR2 are SNHLY and FYNNEI. With V trimmed by 6 bases and J by 7 bases, 15 bases remained unmatched. The CDR3 runs 17 residues. CDR3 protein: CASRWSSGGGLRNEQFF. In nucleotides, the CDR3 is TGTGCCAGCAGATGGTCTAGCGGGGGTGGGCTGAGGAATGAGCAGTTCTTC.

The table lists this clone with a few counts. CDR3 region: CASSSYGTSGRIYNEQFF. CDR3 nucleotide sequence: TGTGCCAGCAGCAGTTATGGGACTAGCGGGAGGATCTACAATGAGCAGTTCTTC. The V and J genes are TRBV7-3 and TRBJ2-1; 15 bases align to TRBD2. The V and J ends lost 5 bases and 3 bases, in that order; junction bases with no gene match: 8. There are 18 residues in the CDR3. Per the germline V gene, CDR1 is SGHTA and CDR2 is FQGTGA.

The CDR3 spells CASSGGWSSGANVLTF. The CDR3 nucleotides read TGTGCCAGCAGTGGAGGGTGGAGCTCTGGGGCCAACGTCCTGACTTTC. The chain joins TRBV2 to TRBJ2-6, with D maybe TRBD2 (5 bases). Trimming took 4 bases from V and 0 from J, leaving 10 bases between them. Per germline, CDR1 SNHLY and CDR2 FYNNEI. The CDR3 contains 16 residues.

The chain couples TRBV2 to TRBJ1-2; TRBD1 matches at 8 bases. Germline CDR1 reads SNHLY; CDR2 reads FYNNEI. The CDR3 covers 14 residues. The junction had 13 bases not matched to a gene; V was cut back by 8 bases and J by 8 bases. This chain's CDR3 is CASQISGGAGGYTF. The CDR3 nucleotides are TGTGCCAGCCAAATTTCAGGGGGCGCGGGAGGCTACACCTTC.

The V gene is TRBV9, the J gene TRBJ1-6; the D is unclear. Germline V gene lookup returns CDR1 SGDLS and CDR2 YYNGEE. The length of the CDR3 is 13 residues. The V end lost 2 bases, the J end lost 7 bases, and 7 bases lay between the germline ends. The CDR3 sequence: CASSVTGNSPLHF. The DNA for the CDR3 is TGTGCCAGCAGCGTTACGGGGAATTCACCCCTCCACTTT. Looking up the rest from reference TRBV9 and TRBJ1-6 gives the full variable domain: DSGVTQTPKHLITATGQRVTLRCSPRSGDLSVYWYQQSLDQGLQFLIQYYNGEERAKGNILERFSAQQFPDLHSELNLSSLELGDSALYFCASSVTGNSPLHFGNGTRLTVT.

CDR3 DNA sequence: TGTGCCAGCAAGGCTGGGACATCCTATGGCTACACCTTC. Amino acid sequence: CASKAGTSYGYTF. This rearrangement joins TRBV6-5 to TRBJ1-2; a weak D match, TRBD1 (6 bases). From germline, CDR1 is MNHEY and CDR2 SVGAGI. The ends were cut back, 7 bases at V and 4 bases at J, with 13 bases in the middle. The CDR3 is made up of 13 amino acids.